This TCR beta chain was recorded in a study of T cell repertoires in cytomegalovirus infection. Study-level results: In two of eight donors, the top clonotype was HLA-C-restricted CMV-specific. Identification of carriers of CMV plus the relevant HLA was performed using cumulative public TCR beta family frequency.

With regard to this clonotype: Its antigen is as yet unknown.

The CDR3 runs to 10 residues. Per germline, CDR1 SGDLS and CDR2 YYNGEE. MiXCR, applied by TCRdb to the reads, yields one record per CDR3 protein. Among approximately 310,000 distinct CDR3 sequences listed, more than 20% were seen once. The V and J genes are TRBV9 and TRBJ2-7, with no clear D. The sequencing used cultured PBMCs, collected from culture after CMV antigen stimulation. The source is a human donor in good health (CMV status not recorded). Some clones in this sample may be carry-over from other donors' samples. The CDR3 is CFPPLYEQYV. In DNA form, the CDR3 reads TGTTTCCCCCCGCTCTACGAGCAGTACGTC.